The 20 T cell receptor beta chains reported below all come from one sample, sequenced in a study of vaccination and CD4 T cells after COVID-19 (dated by TCRdb to 2021 to 2024). For these receptors, no antigen is known. The treatment or condition label of this sample denotes: approximately nine-day PBMC culture with coronavirus spike peptide pools or control peptides (ViraFEST assay). Library prep was done by PCR. The sequencing machine was an Illumina iSeq 100. DNA from cultured CD4+ T cells underwent TCR sequencing with the Oncomine TCR Beta short-read assay at the Johns Hopkins FTIC core. In TCRdb, the public reads were trimmed at Q25 with fastp and aligned with MiXCR, with productive beta chains retained. Rows with one shared CDR3 protein collapse into an entry with the most common genes and DNA. Counted in this sample were more than 15,000 distinct CDR3 sequences; around 44% of them appeared once. The biggest ten clones account for 3.5% to 4% of the sample.

Sequencing used CD4+ T cells from blood, cultured in vitro. Source of these receptors: a human donor who had recovered from COVID-19.

The chain employs TRBV24-1 and TRBJ1-2, with 8 positions matching TRBD1. This CDR3 contains 16 residues. With 4 bases clipped from V and 0 bases from J, the junction kept 6 bases outside the gene matches. Germline loops: CDR1 KGHDR, CDR2 SFDVKD. Here the CDR3 reads CATSDPPGQANYGYTF. The CDR3 nucleotides read TGTGCCACCAGTGACCCCCCGGGACAGGCTAACTATGGCTACACCTTC.

In DNA, the CDR3 is TGTGCCAGCAGTTACGGGACAGGAAACATTCAGTACTTC. Protein product: CASSYGTGNIQYF. V is TRBV6-2 or TRBV6-3 and J is TRBJ2-4; 8 bases align to TRBD1. Germline V gene data show CDR1 as MNHEY and CDR2 as SVGEGT. The CDR3 runs 13 residues. J lost 6 bases, V lost 2 bases, and 0 bases had no gene match.

This chain links TRBV18 with TRBJ2-3; 11 nucleotides align to TRBD2. The V gene's germline CDR1 is KGHSH and CDR2 LQKENI. Trimming took 2 bases from V and 3 from J; bases not matched to a gene: 1. This CDR3 has 15 residues. The CDR3 region has the DNA TGTGCCAGCTCACCAGCTAGCGGGAGGACAGATACGCAGTATTTT. Its translation is CASSPASGRTDTQYF.

The chain employs TRBV6-1 and TRBJ1-5; no definite D call. Trimming shortened V by 4 bases and J by 3 bases, and 13 bases separated the two germline ends. The CDR3 totals 15 residues. Germline V gene lookup returns CDR1 MNHNS and CDR2 SASEGT. CDR3 protein: CASSGLRTLNQPQHF. CDR3 in DNA: TGTGCCAGCAGTGGCCTTCGAACACTCAATCAGCCCCAGCATTTT.

The chain carries TRBV7-9 and TRBJ2-7; D possibly matches TRBD1 or TRBD2 (7 bases each). This CDR3 contains 14 residues. Trimming left V 1 base short and J 6 bases short, with 13 bases between. Germline CDR1 and CDR2: SEHNR and FQNEAQ (reference sequence). The CDR3 reads CASSLVGRGGEQYF. CDR3 nucleotides: TGTGCCAGCAGCTTAGTCGGCAGGGGGGGCGAGCAGTACTTC. The variable domain in full, completed from reference TRBV7-9 and TRBJ2-7, reads DTGVSQNPRHKITKRGQNVTFRCDPISEHNRLYWYRQTLGQGPEFLTYFQNEAQLEKSRLLSDRFSAERPKGSFSTLEIQRTEQGDSAMYLCASSLVGRGGEQYFGPGTRLTVT.

The chain recombines TRBV5-1 with TRBJ2-1, with unresolved D. In germline, CDR1 is SGHRS, CDR2 YFSETQ. CDR3 size: 14 residues. The V gene lost 1 base and the J gene lost 2 bases, with 7 bases spanning the gap. CDR3 in amino acids: CASSLRDTYNEQFF. CDR3 DNA sequence: TGCGCCAGCAGCTTGAGAGACACCTACAATGAGCAGTTCTTC.

The chain is built from TRBV7-3 and TRBJ1-6, with TRBD1 as a possible D gene (5 bases). Trimming removed 3 bases from V and 13 bases from J, with 16 bases in between. This CDR3 region has 14 residues. Germline V gene sequence: CDR1 SGHTA, CDR2 FQGTGA. The CDR3 bases are TGTGCCAGCAGCTTGCGGGGCGAGGCAAGCCCCCTCCACTTT. This gives the protein CASSLRGEASPLHF.

The rearrangement links TRBV6-1 to TRBJ1-5; D might be TRBD1 (5 bases). The length of the CDR3 is 16 residues. CDR1 and CDR2 from the germline V gene are MNHNS and SASEGT. The V end was cut by 10 bases, the J end by 1 base, with 20 bases between. CDR3 region: CAIKWDGRGSNQPQHF. In nucleotides, the CDR3 is TGTGCCATCAAGTGGGACGGGCGGGGAAGCAATCAGCCCCAGCATTTT.

This clonotype was picked up one time. This chain joins TRBV20-1 and TRBJ2-3; tentative D call: TRBD2 (6 bases). Germline V gives CDR1 DFQATT, CDR2 SNEGSKA (reference sequence). The CDR3 extends over 18 amino acids. The V end lost 6 bases, the J end lost 3 bases, and 28 bases lay between the germline ends. CDR3: CSAHGVRTPTRRTDTQYF. The CDR3 nucleotides are TGCAGTGCCCACGGTGTTCGGACCCCGACTAGAAGGACAGATACGCAGTATTTT.

This clonotype was detected a few times. V gene TRBV20-1 combines with J gene TRBJ1-1; possibly TRBD1 for D (5 bases). The CDR3 length is 12 residues. The germline CDR1 and CDR2 sequences are DFQATT and SNEGSKA (reference sequence). CDR3 DNA: TGCAGAGGGACCTCAGCGAACACTGAAGCTTTCTTT. This translates into CRGTSANTEAFF.

This chain links TRBV27 with TRBJ1-6, with 10 bases that match TRBD1. This CDR3 is built from 15 residues. The V segment lost 4 bases and the J segment 7 bases; nucleotides outside the gene matches: 4. The germline V gene encodes CDR1 MNHEY and CDR2 SMNVEV (reference sequence). CDR3 DNA sequence: TGTGCCAGCAGTTGGCAGGGACAGGGGAATTCACCCCTCCACTTT. As protein: CASSWQGQGNSPLHF.

This rearrangement joins TRBV2 to TRBJ2-7, with 8 bases matching TRBD1. Germline V lookup: CDR1 SNHLY, CDR2 FYNNEI. This CDR3 contains 14 residues. Unmatched junction bases numbered 13, after V lost 3 bases and J lost 12 bases. DNA of the CDR3: TGTGCCAGCAGTGAGGGGGGCGACAGGGGACCTCGGTACTTC. This translates into CASSEGGDRGPRYF.

The rearrangement uses TRBV11-1 and TRBJ2-7; 14 positions match TRBD2. The CDR3 is 17 residues long. The V and J ends lost 1 base and 5 bases, in that order; junction bases with no gene match: 7. The germline CDR1 and CDR2 sequences are SGHAT and FQDESV (reference sequence). The CDR3 sequence: CASSLGLAGGPVHEQYF. In DNA, the CDR3 is TGTGCCAGCAGCTTAGGACTAGCGGGAGGGCCTGTGCACGAGCAGTACTTC.

The V gene is TRBV6-1, the J gene TRBJ2-1, with 15 bases fitting TRBD2. The V segment lost 6 bases and the J segment 12 bases; nucleotides outside the gene matches: 6. This CDR3 comprises 14 residues. CDR1 is MNHNS, CDR2 SASEGT, per germline. CDR3: CASRGLAGGGGQFF. The CDR3 DNA is TGTGCCAGCAGGGGACTAGCGGGAGGCGGGGGGCAGTTCTTC.

This clonotype was found a few times. V gene TRBV11-2 combines with J gene TRBJ2-2; maybe TRBD2 (5 bases). The V gene's germline CDR1 is SGHAT and CDR2 FQNNGV. CDR3 length equals 16 residues. The V and J ends lost 5 bases and 7 bases respectively, with 20 bases between them. The CDR3 protein is CASSLLTGRRGGELFF. Written as DNA, the CDR3 is TGTGCCAGCAGCCTACTGACTGGTCGCCGGGGCGGGGAGCTGTTTTTT. Combining the CDR3 with reference TRBV11-2 and TRBJ2-2 gives the whole variable domain EAGVAQSPRYKIIEKRQSVAFWCNPISGHATLYWYQQILGQGPKLLIQFQNNGVVDDSQLPKDRFSAERLKGVDSTLKIQPAKLEDSAVYLCASSLLTGRRGGELFFGEGSRLTVL.

The gene calls are TRBV6-1 and TRBJ2-3; TRBD2 matches 7 bases. The V segment lost 11 bases and the J segment 2 bases; nucleotides outside the gene matches: 10. The germline V gene has CDR1 MNHNS and CDR2 SASEGT. CDR3 length: 14 amino acids. Written as DNA, the CDR3 is TGTGCCGTGACTAGCTGCGTGAACACAGATACGCAGTATTTT. This translates into CAVTSCVNTDTQYF.

The genes are TRBV7-3 and TRBJ2-3, with D perhaps matching TRBD2 (6 bases). The V end was cut by 2 bases, the J end by 7 bases, with 10 bases between. Germline assignment: CDR1 SGHTA and CDR2 FQGTGA. The CDR3 has 13 amino acids. CDR3 loop: CASSLFGGNTQYF. In DNA, the CDR3 is TGTGCCAGCAGCTTATTTGGGGGGAATACGCAGTATTTT.

The rearrangement joins TRBV10-3 to TRBJ2-3; 8 nucleotides match TRBD1. Germline V lookup: CDR1 ENHRY, CDR2 SYGVKD. Trimming at V came to 1 base and at J to 5 bases, leaving 5 bases not matched to a gene. There are 15 residues in the CDR3. The CDR3 nucleotides are TGTGCCATCAGTGAGTGGCAGGGGGCGGGAGATACGCAGTATTTT. Encoded protein: CAISEWQGAGDTQYF.

The sample holds a few counts of this clonotype. This sequence joins TRBV7-2 and TRBJ2-3, with a possible D match to TRBD2 (5 bases). Germline CDR1 SGHTA, CDR2 FQGNSA. Trimming cost V 4 bases and J 0 bases, with 5 bases left between them. The CDR3 has 13 amino acids. CDR3 coding DNA: TGTGCCAGCAGCTGGACTAGCACAGATACGCAGTATTTT. As protein: CASSWTSTDTQYF.

The rearrangement joins TRBV19 to TRBJ2-5; D call uncertain. The CDR3 loop spans 15 amino acids. V was trimmed by 6 bases and J by 2 bases, leaving 16 bases between them. The germline gives CDR1 LNHDA, CDR2 SQIVND (reference sequence). CDR3 residues: CASSTTRYGQETQYF. The CDR3 nucleotides are TGTGCCAGTAGCACCACAAGATACGGACAAGAGACCCAGTACTTC.